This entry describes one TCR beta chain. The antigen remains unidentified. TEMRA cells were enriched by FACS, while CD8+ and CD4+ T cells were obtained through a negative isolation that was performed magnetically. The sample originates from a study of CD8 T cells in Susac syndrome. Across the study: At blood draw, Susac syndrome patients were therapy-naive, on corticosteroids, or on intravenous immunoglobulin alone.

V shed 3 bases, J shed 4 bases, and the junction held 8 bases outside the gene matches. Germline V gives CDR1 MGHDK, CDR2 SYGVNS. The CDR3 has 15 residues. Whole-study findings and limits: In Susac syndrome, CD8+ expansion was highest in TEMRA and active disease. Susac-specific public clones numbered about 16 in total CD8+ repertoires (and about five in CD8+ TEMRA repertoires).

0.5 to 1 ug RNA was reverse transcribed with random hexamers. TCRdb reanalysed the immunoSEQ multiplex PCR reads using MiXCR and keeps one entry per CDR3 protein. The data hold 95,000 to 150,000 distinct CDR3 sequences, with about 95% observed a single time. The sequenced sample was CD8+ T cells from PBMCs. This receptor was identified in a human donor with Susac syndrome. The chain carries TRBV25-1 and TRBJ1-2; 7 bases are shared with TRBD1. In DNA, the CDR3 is TGTGCCAGCAGTGACATCGGCAGGGGGACCTATGGCTACACCTTC. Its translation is CASSDIGRGTYGYTF.